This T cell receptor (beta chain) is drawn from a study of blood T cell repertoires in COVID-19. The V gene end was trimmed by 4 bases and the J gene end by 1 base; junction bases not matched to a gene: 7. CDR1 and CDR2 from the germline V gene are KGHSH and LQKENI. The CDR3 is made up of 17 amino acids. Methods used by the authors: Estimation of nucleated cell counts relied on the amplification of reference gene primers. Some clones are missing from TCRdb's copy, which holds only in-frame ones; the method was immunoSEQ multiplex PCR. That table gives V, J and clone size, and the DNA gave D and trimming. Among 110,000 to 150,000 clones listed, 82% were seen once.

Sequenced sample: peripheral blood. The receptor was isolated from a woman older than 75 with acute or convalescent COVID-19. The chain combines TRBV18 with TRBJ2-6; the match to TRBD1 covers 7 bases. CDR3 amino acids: CASSQGQLTSGANVLTF. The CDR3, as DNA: TGTGCCAGCTCACAGGGACAGCTAACATCTGGGGCCAACGTCCTGACTTTC.